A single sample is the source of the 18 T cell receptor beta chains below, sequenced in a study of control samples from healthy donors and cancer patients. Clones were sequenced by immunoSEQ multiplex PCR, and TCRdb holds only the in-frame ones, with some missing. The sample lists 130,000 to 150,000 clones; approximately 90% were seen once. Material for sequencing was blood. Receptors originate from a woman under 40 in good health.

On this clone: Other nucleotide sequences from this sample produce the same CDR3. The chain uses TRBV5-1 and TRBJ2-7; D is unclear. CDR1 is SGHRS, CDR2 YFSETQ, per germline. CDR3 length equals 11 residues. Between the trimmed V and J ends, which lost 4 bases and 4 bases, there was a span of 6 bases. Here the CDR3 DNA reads TGCGCCAGCAGCGATACTTACGAGCAGTACTTC. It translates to CASSDTYEQYF.

Here the CDR3 reads CASSLFPARDWSYNEQFF. The CDR3 DNA is TGCGCCAGCAGCCTTTTCCCCGCCCGGGACTGGTCCTACAATGAGCAGTTCTTC. J is TRBJ2-1 and V is TRBV4-1, with D maybe TRBD2 (6 bases). Germline-derived CDR1 and CDR2 are MGHRA and YSYEKL. The CDR3 loop spans 18 amino acids. V lost 4 bases and J lost 1, with 20 bases in between.

The CDR3 loop is CASSYRTSGKQTQYF. DNA of the CDR3: TGTGCCAGCAGTTACCGGACTAGCGGGAAACAGACCCAGTACTTC. This chain links TRBV6-5 with TRBJ2-5; 12 bases map to TRBD2. In germline, CDR1 is MNHEY, CDR2 SVGAGI. After removal of 2 bases from V and 6 bases from J, the junction contained 4 bases not matched to a gene. This CDR3 spans 15 amino acids.

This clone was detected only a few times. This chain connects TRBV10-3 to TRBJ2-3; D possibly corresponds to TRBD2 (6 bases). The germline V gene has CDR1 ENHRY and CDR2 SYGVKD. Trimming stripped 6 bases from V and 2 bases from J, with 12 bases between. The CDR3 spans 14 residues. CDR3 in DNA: TGTGCCATCAGGTCAGCGGGCGACACAGATACGCAGTATTTT. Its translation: CAIRSAGDTDTQYF.

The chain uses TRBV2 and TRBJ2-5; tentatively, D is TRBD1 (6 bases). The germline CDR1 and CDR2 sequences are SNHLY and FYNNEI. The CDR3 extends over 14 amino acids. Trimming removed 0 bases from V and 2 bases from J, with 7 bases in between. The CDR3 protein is CASSEAQGQETQYF. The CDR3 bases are TGTGCCAGCAGTGAAGCACAGGGACAAGAGACCCAGTACTTC.

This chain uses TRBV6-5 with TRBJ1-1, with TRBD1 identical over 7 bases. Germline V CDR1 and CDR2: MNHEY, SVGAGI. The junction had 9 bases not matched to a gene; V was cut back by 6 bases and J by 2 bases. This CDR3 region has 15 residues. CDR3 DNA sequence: TGTGCCAGCAGGCGCGGGACAGCCCTCAACACTGAAGCTTTCTTT. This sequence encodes CASRRGTALNTEAFF.

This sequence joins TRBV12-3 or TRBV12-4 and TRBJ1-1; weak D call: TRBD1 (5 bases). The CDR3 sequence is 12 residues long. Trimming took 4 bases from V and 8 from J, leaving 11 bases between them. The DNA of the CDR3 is TGTGCCAGCAGTTGGGGGAGACCAGAAGCTTTCTTT. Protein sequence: CASSWGRPEAFF.

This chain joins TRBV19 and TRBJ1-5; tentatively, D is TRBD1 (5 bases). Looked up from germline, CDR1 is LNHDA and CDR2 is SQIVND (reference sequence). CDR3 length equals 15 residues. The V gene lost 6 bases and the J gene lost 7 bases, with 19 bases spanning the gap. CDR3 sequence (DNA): TGTGCCAGTAGCTACCCCGGGGGGGGAGGCCAGCCCCAGCATTTT. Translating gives CASSYPGGGGQPQHF.

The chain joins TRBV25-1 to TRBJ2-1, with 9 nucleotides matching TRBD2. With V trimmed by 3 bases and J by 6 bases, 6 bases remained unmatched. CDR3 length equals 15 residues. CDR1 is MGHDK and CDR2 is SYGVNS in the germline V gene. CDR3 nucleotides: TGTGCCAGCAGTGACGGGACTAGCTTGCGCAATGAGCAGTTCTTC. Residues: CASSDGTSLRNEQFF.

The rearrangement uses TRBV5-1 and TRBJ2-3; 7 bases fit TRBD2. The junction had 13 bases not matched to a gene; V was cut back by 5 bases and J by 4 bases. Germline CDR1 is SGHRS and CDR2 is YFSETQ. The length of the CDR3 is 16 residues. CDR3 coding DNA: TGCGCCAGCAGGATAGCGTCGTGGGGGGGAGCAGATACGCAGTATTTT. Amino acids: CASRIASWGGADTQYF.

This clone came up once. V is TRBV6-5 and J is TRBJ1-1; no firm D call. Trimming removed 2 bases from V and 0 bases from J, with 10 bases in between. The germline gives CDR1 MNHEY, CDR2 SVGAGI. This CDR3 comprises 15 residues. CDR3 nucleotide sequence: TGTGCCAGCAGTTACGACTTGGAGATGAACACTGAAGCTTTCTTT. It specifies CASSYDLEMNTEAFF.

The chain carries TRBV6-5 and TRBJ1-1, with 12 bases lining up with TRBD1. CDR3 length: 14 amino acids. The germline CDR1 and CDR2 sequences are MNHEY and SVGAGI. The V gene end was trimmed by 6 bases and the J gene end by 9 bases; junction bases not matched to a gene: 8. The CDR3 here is CASRDGTGGMKAFF. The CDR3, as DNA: TGTGCCAGCAGGGATGGGACAGGGGGCATGAAAGCTTTCTTT.

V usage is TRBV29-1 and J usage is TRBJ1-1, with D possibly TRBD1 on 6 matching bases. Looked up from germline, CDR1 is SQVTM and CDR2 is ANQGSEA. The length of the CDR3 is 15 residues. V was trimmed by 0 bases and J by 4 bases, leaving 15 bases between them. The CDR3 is CSVEEGARGGTEAFF. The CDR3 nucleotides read TGCAGCGTTGAAGAGGGGGCCAGGGGAGGCACTGAAGCTTTCTTT.

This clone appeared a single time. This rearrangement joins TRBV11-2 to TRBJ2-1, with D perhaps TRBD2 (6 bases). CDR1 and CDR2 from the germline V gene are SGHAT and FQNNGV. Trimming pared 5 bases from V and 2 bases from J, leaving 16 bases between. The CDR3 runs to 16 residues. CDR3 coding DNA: TGTGCCAGCAGCGGAGGGCCTCCGGGTGCCTACAATGAGCAGTTCTTC. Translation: CASSGGPPGAYNEQFF.

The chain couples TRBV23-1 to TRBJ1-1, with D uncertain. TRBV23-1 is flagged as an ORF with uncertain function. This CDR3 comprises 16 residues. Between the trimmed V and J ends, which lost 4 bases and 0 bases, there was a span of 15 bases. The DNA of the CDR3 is TGCGCCAGCAGTCTGAAGTTGCGGGGTGTGAACACTGAAGCTTTCTTT. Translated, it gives CASSLKLRGVNTEAFF.

The CDR3, as DNA: TGTGCCACCAGTGAGGGCAGCCTCTCCTACGAGCAGTACTTC. Translation gives CATSEGSLSYEQYF. The rearrangement joins TRBV24-1 to TRBJ2-7; D gene uncertain. CDR1 and CDR2 from the germline V gene are KGHDR and SFDVKD. This CDR3 has 14 amino acids. With 4 bases removed from V and 0 bases from J, the gap between germline ends came to 9 bases.

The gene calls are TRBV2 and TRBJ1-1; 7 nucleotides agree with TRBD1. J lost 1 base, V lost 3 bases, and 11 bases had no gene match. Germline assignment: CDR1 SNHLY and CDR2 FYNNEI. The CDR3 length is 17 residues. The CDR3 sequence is CASSDPRQGTTNTEAFF. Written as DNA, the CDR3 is TGTGCCAGCAGTGATCCCCGACAGGGTACTACGAACACTGAAGCTTTCTTT.

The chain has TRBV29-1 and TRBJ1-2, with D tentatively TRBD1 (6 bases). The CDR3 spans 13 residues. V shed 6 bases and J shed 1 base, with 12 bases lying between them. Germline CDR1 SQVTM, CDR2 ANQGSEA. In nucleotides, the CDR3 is TGCAGCGTACAACAGGGAGTTAACTATGGCTACACCTTC. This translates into CSVQQGVNYGYTF.